This section outlines one T cell receptor beta chain sequence together with its context. The antigen remains undetermined. This specimen comes from a study of cytomegalovirus exposure and HLA in healthy donors. General study findings and limits: When a later analysis was performed, an Asian-associated ancestry cluster reportedly had fewer N-insertions than the roughly 690-donor mean.

Both 60 Vbeta primers and 13 Jbeta primers went into the PCR. This table comes from immunoSEQ multiplex PCR, and its TCRdb copy is limited to in-frame clones, with some not included. The table lists some 190,000 clones, about 80% of them singletons, with under 2% in the top ten. The sample was PBMCs. The source is a woman under 40 in good health and CMV-seronegative.

The CDR3 spells CSVTDRGDGEQYF. The CDR3 nucleotides read TGCAGCGTTACGGACAGGGGGGACGGCGAGCAGTACTTC. The rearrangement joins TRBV29-1 to TRBJ2-7; the match to TRBD1 covers 10 bases. Germline CDR1 SQVTM, CDR2 ANQGSEA. J was trimmed by 6 bases and V by 5 bases; bases with no gene match: 7. The CDR3 is 13 residues long.